Below, one TCR beta chain is given with its context. This clone was found once. Its antigen is currently not known. No base-level quality is on record; no much larger clone is a single base apart. The immunoSEQ Assay was used to sequence TCR beta CDR3 regions from DNA. Processing in the source paper ran as follows. T cell density was computed as TCR beta template counts normalized to usable DNA estimated by amplifying housekeeping genes. Using the preseqR package, richness was estimated by extrapolating to 120,000 templates for tissue samples and 400,000 templates for PBMC samples. Clonality was taken to be one minus Pielou's evenness. Differential abundance testing on productive amino-acid clonotypes, with a minimum total count of 5 and an alpha of 0.1, was used to identify tissue-enriched TCRs. The Jaccard Index and the Morisita Overlap Index were used to measure repertoire overlap between compartments. GLIPH grouped TCR beta CDR3s together with public tetramer-defined viral CDR3s, and a viral motif had to include at least three viral sequences and also show V-gene enrichment. TCRdb took over this immuneACCESS table, retaining in-frame rearrangements with V and J assigned. Such tables are incomplete; in checked studies, under half of the missing clones stem from an unresolved V gene, and the remainder is unexplained. From that table come the V and J calls and clone size; the DNA was used to work out D and trimming. The sample has around 53,000 clones on record, over 60% of them singletons. The ten largest clones add up to around 4% of the sample.

These data originate in a study of T cells in localized non-small cell lung cancer (dated by TCRdb to 2018 to 2021). For context, the study as a whole: The study analyzed T cell repertoires of a few hundred early-stage NSCLC patients, comparing tumors and uninvolved tumor-adjacent lungs. The cohort consisted of roughly 240 treatment-naive NSCLC patients whose localized lung tumors had been resected. Of the NSCLC patients, about 130 were male and approximately 99 were female, and the mean age was approximately 66 years. The study at large found these results: Uninvolved tumor-adjacent lung showed the highest T cell clonality, higher than tumor, which suggests more focused antigenic responses in the uninvolved tumor-adjacent lung. Higher blood T cell density associated with longer overall survival, while higher adjacent-lung clonality associated with shorter survival. Because multi-region tumor sequencing was not done, intratumor heterogeneity could not be ruled out. A median of approximately 50 of the top 100 tumor clones turned up in the paired uninvolved adjacent lung, and 25 to 35 of those clones also ranked among the top 100 of that same adjacent lung. Because the study design was exploratory, TCR variables were selected using unadjusted p-values without false-discovery rate correction.

V was cut back by 5 bases and J by 8 bases, leaving a gap of 21 bases between them. The CDR3 measures 14 amino acids from cysteine to phenylalanine. Solely the CDR3 DNA is kept, with 42 bases framed from the first base. CDR1 and CDR2, per the germline V gene, are SQVTM and ANQGSEA. At diagnosis, tumor, uninvolved tumor-adjacent lung and peripheral blood were collected and then preserved as a mix of FFPE and fresh-frozen material. Blood samples were analyzed as peripheral blood mononuclear cells for TCR repertoire profiling. This receptor was identified in a woman aged 40-69 years with stage II lung adenocarcinoma. This specimen was PBMCs, taken before any cancer treatment. The rearranged chain carries TRBV29-1 and TRBJ1-1; a tentative D match to TRBD1 spans 5 bases. The CDR3 amino acid sequence is: CSVTGTDPSGEAFF. The DNA sequence is as follows: TGCAGCGTTACCGGGACCGACCCTTCAGGGGAAGCTTTCTTT.